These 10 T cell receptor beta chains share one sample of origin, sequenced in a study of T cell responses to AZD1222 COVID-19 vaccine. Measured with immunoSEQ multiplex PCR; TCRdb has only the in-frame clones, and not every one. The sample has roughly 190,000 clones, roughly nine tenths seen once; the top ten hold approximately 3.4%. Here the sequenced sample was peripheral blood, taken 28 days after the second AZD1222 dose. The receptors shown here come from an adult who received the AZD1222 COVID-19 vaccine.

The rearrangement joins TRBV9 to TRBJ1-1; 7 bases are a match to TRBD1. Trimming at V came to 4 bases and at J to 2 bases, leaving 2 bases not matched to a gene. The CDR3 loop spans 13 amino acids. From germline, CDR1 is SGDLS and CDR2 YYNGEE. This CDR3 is CASSQGGNTEAFF. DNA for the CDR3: TGTGCCAGCAGCCAGGGGGGAAACACTGAAGCTTTCTTT.

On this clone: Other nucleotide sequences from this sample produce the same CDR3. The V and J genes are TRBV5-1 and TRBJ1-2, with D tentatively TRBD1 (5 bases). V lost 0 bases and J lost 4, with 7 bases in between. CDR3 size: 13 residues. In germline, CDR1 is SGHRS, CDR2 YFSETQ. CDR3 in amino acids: CASSLVGGYGYTF. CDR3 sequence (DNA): TGCGCCAGCAGCTTGGTTGGGGGCTATGGCTACACCTTC.

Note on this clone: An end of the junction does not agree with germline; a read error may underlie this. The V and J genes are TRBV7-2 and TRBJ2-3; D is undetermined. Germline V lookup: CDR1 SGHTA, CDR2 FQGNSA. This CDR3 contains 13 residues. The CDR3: CASSFPELTLRDF. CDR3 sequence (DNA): TGTGCCAGCAGCTTTCCGGAGTTGACACTCCGCGATTTT.

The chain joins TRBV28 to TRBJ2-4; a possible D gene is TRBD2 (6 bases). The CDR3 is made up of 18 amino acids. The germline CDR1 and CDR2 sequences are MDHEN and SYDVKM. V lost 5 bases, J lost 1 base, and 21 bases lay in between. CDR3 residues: CASSPRLGVRGAKNIQYF. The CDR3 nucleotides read TGTGCCAGCAGTCCCCGGTTGGGTGTTCGGGGGGCCAAAAACATTCAGTACTTC.

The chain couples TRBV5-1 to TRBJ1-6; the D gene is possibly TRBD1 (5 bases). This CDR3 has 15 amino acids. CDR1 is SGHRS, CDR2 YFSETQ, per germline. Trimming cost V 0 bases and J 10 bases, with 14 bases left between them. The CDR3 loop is CASSLGGQGGSPLHF. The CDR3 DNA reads TGCGCCAGCAGCTTGGGTGGCCAGGGAGGATCACCCCTCCACTTT. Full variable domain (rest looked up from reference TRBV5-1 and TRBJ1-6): KAGVTQTPRYLIKTRGQQVTLSCSPISGHRSVSWYQQTPGQGLQFLFEYFSETQRNKGNFPGRFSGRQFSNSRSEMNVSTLELGDSALYLCASSLGGQGGSPLHFGNGTRLTVT.

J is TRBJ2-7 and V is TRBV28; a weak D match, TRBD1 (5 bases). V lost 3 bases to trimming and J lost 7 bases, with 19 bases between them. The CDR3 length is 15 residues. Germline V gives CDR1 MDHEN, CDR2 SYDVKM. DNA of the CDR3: TGTGCCAGCAGTTTTTTTCGACAGAAAGCGTGGGAGCAGTACTTC. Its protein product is CASSFFRQKAWEQYF.

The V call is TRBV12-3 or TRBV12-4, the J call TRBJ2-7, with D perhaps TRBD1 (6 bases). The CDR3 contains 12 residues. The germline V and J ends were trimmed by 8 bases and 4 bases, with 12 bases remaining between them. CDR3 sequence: CASGLGGYEQYF. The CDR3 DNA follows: TGTGCCAGCGGTCTAGGGGGTTACGAGCAGTACTTC.

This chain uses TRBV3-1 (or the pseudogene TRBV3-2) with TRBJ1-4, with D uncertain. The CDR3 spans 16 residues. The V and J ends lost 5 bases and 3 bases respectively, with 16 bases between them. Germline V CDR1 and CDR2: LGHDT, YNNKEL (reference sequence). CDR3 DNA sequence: TGTGCCAGCAGCAAAAGATTTGAGTGGGCTAATGAAAAACTGTTTTTT. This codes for CASSKRFEWANEKLFF.

The CDR3 sequence: CASSTLTGTNYGYTF. The CDR3 DNA follows: TGTGCCAGCAGTACCTTGACAGGAACTAACTATGGCTACACCTTC. V is TRBV28 and J is TRBJ1-2, with a possible D match to TRBD1 (6 bases). Trimming left V 5 bases short and J 0 bases short, with 13 bases between. The CDR3 extends over 15 amino acids. Germline CDR1 MDHEN, CDR2 SYDVKM.

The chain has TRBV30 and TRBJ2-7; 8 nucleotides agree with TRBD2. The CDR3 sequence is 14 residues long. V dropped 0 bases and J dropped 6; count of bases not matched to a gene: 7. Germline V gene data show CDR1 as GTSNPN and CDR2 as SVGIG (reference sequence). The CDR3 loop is CAWSVPGGGSEQYF. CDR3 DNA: TGTGCCTGGAGTGTACCAGGCGGGGGGAGCGAGCAGTACTTC.